These 17 T cell receptor beta chains came from one sample sequenced in a study of cytomegalovirus exposure and HLA in healthy donors. PCR amplification relied on 60 Vbeta primers (plus 13 Jbeta primers). The assay was immunoSEQ multiplex PCR, and TCRdb's table has in-frame clones only and misses some. The sample gives fewer than 200,000 clones, roughly 70% of which show up once; 1.5% is in the top ten. Specimen: PBMCs. These receptors were obtained from a girl aged 10 to 17 in good health and CMV-seronegative.

This clone appeared a few times. The chain joins TRBV2 to TRBJ1-5; 8 bases agree with TRBD1. Germline-derived CDR1 and CDR2 are SNHLY and FYNNEI. This CDR3 has 15 amino acids. V lost 6 bases and J lost 6; bases outside the gene matches: 10. This chain's CDR3 is CASRFAGTGFQPQHF. The DNA for the CDR3 is TGTGCCAGCAGATTCGCCGGGACAGGCTTTCAGCCCCAGCATTTT.

This clone came up once. The chain uses TRBV27 and TRBJ2-7, with 11 bases fitting TRBD1. This CDR3 is 15 amino acids long. V was clipped by 2 bases and J by 2 bases; unmatched bases: 2. The germline V gene encodes CDR1 MNHEY and CDR2 SMNVEV (reference sequence). CDR3 in DNA: TGTGCCAGCAGTTTAGGGGGACAGGGGGCCTACGAGCAGTACTTC. Translation gives CASSLGGQGAYEQYF.

The rearrangement links TRBV7-9 to TRBJ2-1, with 7 positions matching TRBD1. The CDR3 has 14 residues. Germline assignment: CDR1 SEHNR and CDR2 FQNEAQ (reference sequence). With 5 bases clipped from V and 5 bases from J, the junction kept 6 bases outside the gene matches. The CDR3 nucleotides are TGTGCCAGCAGCCCTTGGACAGGCCACAATGAGCAGTTCTTC. Translated: CASSPWTGHNEQFF.

V gene TRBV18 combines with J gene TRBJ1-2; possible D gene TRBD1, 5 bases. The CDR3 length is 12 residues. Trimming took 5 bases from V and 9 from J, leaving 13 bases between them. The germline gives CDR1 KGHSH, CDR2 LQKENI. In DNA form, the CDR3 reads TGTGCCAGCTCAAACGGGGGAGTCAGCTACACCTTC. This gives the protein CASSNGGVSYTF.

The gene calls are TRBV4-1 and TRBJ1-2, with D hard to call. Trimming stripped 1 base from V and 1 base from J, with 16 bases between. The V gene's germline CDR1 is MGHRA and CDR2 YSYEKL. CDR3 size: 17 residues. CDR3 region: CASSQVGRGKDNYGYTF. The CDR3, as DNA: TGCGCCAGCAGCCAAGTAGGCCGCGGGAAGGATAACTATGGCTACACCTTC.

The rearrangement links TRBV5-5 to TRBJ2-5, with D possibly TRBD2 on 6 matching bases. The V end lost 1 base, the J end lost 2 bases, and 9 bases lay between the germline ends. CDR1 and CDR2 from the germline V gene are SGHKS and YYEKEE (reference sequence). CDR3 size: 14 residues. The CDR3 is CASSLTSLQETQYF. The CDR3 DNA reads as TGTGCCAGCAGCTTGACTAGCCTTCAAGAGACCCAGTACTTC. Combining the CDR3 with reference TRBV5-5 and TRBJ2-5 gives the whole variable domain DAGVTQSPTHLIKTRGQQVTLRCSPISGHKSVSWYQQVLGQGPQFIFQYYEKEERGRGNFPDRFSARQFPNYSSELNVNALLLGDSALYLCASSLTSLQETQYFGPGTRLLVL.

The chain links TRBV6-5 to TRBJ2-4, with 12 positions matching TRBD1. Trimming removed 6 bases from V and 11 bases from J; junction bases left unmatched: 11. Germline V gene lookup returns CDR1 MNHEY and CDR2 SVGAGI. This CDR3 comprises 15 residues. In nucleotides, the CDR3 is TGTGCCAGCAGCACGGGACAGGGGGCGTCCGTTTTTCAGTACTTC. It specifies CASSTGQGASVFQYF.

The rearrangement uses TRBV6-5 and TRBJ1-1; TRBD1 is a possible D gene (5 bases). V was cut by 5 bases and J by 0 bases, with 13 bases left in between. Germline CDR1 MNHEY, CDR2 SVGAGI. The CDR3 spans 15 residues. The CDR3 loop is CASSSRGRMNTEAFF. In nucleotides, the CDR3 is TGTGCCAGCAGTAGCCGGGGGAGGATGAACACTGAAGCTTTCTTT.

The genes are TRBV4-1 and TRBJ2-1; 7 bases agree with TRBD2. The CDR3 contains 18 residues. Losses at the gene ends were 0 bases for V and 1 base for J; bases not matched to a gene: 9. Germline CDR1 and CDR2: MGHRA and YSYEKL. Written as DNA, the CDR3 is TGCGCCAGCAGCCAAGAGACGTTCGGAGCGGGGTCCTACAATGAGCAGTTCTTC. It translates to CASSQETFGAGSYNEQFF.

The rearrangement links TRBV7-9 to TRBJ1-1, with D tentatively TRBD1 (5 bases). The V end lost 3 bases, the J end lost 3 bases, and 11 bases lay between the germline ends. The CDR3 has 14 residues. The germline gives CDR1 SEHNR, CDR2 FQNEAQ (reference sequence). The CDR3 spells CASSLSRGDTEAFF. CDR3 in DNA: TGTGCCAGCAGCTTGTCCCGGGGGGACACTGAAGCTTTCTTT.

The sample holds a few counts of this clone. The CDR3 sequence is CASRREGTSEAFF. DNA for the CDR3: TGTGCCAGCAGGCGGGAGGGGACGTCTGAAGCTTTCTTT. V and J are TRBV2 and TRBJ1-1; perhaps TRBD1 as D (5 bases). Trimming pared 6 bases from V and 6 bases from J, leaving 14 bases between. Germline V gene sequence: CDR1 SNHLY, CDR2 FYNNEI. The CDR3 totals 13 residues.

The rearrangement uses TRBV6-4 and TRBJ1-2; TRBD1 agrees at 8 bases. Germline lookup yields CDR1 MRHNA and CDR2 SNTAGT. The trim removed 4 bases at V and 4 bases at J, leaving 5 bases unmatched. The CDR3 is 14 amino acids. The CDR3 here is CASSADGQGYGYTF. In DNA, the CDR3 is TGTGCCAGCAGTGCCGACGGACAGGGCTATGGCTACACCTTC.

V gene TRBV19 combines with J gene TRBJ2-1, with TRBD1 identical over 7 bases. The CDR3 contains 14 residues. Germline CDR1 and CDR2: LNHDA and SQIVND (reference sequence). J was trimmed by 8 bases and V by 1 base; bases with no gene match: 5. This CDR3 is CASSIVKGADEQFF. The CDR3 bases are TGTGCCAGTAGTATAGTTAAGGGGGCAGATGAGCAGTTCTTC.

V gene TRBV4-1 combines with J gene TRBJ2-3; D is uncertain. Germline V gene sequence: CDR1 MGHRA, CDR2 YSYEKL. Trimming stripped 6 bases from V and 3 bases from J, with 10 bases between. The length of the CDR3 is 13 residues. CDR3 amino acids: CASRGEGTDTQYF. The CDR3 coding sequence is TGCGCCAGCAGGGGCGAAGGAACAGATACGCAGTATTTT.

The gene calls are TRBV5-1 and TRBJ1-2; 9 bases agree with TRBD1. V lost 3 bases to trimming and J lost 8 bases; unmatched junction nucleotides: 2. From germline, CDR1 is SGHRS and CDR2 YFSETQ. This CDR3 comprises 12 residues. This chain's CDR3 is CASSSTGGGYTF. CDR3 DNA: TGCGCCAGCAGCTCGACAGGGGGAGGCTACACCTTC.

J is TRBJ2-7 and V is TRBV19, with D possibly matching TRBD2 (6 bases). Germline loops: CDR1 LNHDA, CDR2 SQIVND (reference sequence). This CDR3 is 14 amino acids long. V gave up 4 bases and J gave up 1 base, with 11 bases separating them. CDR3 amino acids: CASSRHRESYEQYF. The DNA for the CDR3 is TGTGCCAGTAGTAGACACCGGGAGTCCTACGAGCAGTACTTC.

The chain recombines TRBV6-5 with TRBJ1-6; 8 nucleotides agree with TRBD1. The CDR3 length is 16 residues. The germline V gene encodes CDR1 MNHEY and CDR2 SVGAGI. J gave up 7 bases and V 2 bases, and 7 bases lay outside the gene matches. CDR3 residues: CASSYEGQGTNSPLHF. The CDR3, as DNA: TGTGCCAGCAGTTACGAAGGACAGGGCACGAATTCACCCCTCCACTTT.